The 2 T cell receptor beta chains below were found in one sample sequenced in a study of T cell changes during pregnancy in multiple sclerosis. Method: immunoSEQ multiplex PCR; TCRdb's copy keeps in-frame clones and lacks some. Of about 60,000 clones in the sample, almost 95% were seen once. This specimen was peripheral blood, taken in the first trimester of pregnancy. These receptor sequences come from a female donor with multiple sclerosis, enrolled in a pregnancy study.

V usage is TRBV9 and J usage is TRBJ2-5; TRBD2 agrees at 7 bases. The CDR3 length is 16 residues. With V trimmed by 0 bases and J by 3 bases, 8 bases remained unmatched. CDR1 and CDR2 (germline): SGDLS, YYNGEE. CDR3 DNA: TGTGCCAGCAGCGTAGGGGGAATGGGAGGGGAAGAGACCCAGTACTTC. Its translation: CASSVGGMGGEETQYF.

This clone was counted once. The CDR3 DNA is TGTGCCAGCAGTTCGATTAGCGGGGGGTATACAGATACGCAGTATTTT. Protein product: CASSSISGGYTDTQYF. The chain employs TRBV6-5 and TRBJ2-3, with 10 bases aligning to TRBD2. The germline CDR1 and CDR2 sequences are MNHEY and SVGAGI. The V segment lost 4 bases and the J segment 3 bases; nucleotides outside the gene matches: 7. The CDR3 runs 16 residues.